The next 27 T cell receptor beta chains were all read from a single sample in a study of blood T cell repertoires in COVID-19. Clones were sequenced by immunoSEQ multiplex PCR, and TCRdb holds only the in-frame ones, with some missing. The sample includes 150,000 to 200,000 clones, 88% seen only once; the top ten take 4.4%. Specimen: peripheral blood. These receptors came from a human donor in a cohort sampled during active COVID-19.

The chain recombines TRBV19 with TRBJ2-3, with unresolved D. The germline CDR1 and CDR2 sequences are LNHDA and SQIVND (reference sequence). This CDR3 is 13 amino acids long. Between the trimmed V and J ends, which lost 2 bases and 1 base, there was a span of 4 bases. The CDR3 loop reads CASSITGTDTQYF. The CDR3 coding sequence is TGTGCCAGTAGTATAACTGGCACAGATACGCAGTATTTT.

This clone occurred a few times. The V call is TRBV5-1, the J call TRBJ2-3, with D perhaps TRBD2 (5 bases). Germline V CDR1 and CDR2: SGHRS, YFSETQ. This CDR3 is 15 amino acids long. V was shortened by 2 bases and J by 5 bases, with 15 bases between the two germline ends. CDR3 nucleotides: TGCGCCAGCAGCTTATCCCGGAGGCAGGAAGATACGCAGTATTTT. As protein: CASSLSRRQEDTQYF. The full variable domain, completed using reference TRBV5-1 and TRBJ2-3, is KAGVTQTPRYLIKTRGQQVTLSCSPISGHRSVSWYQQTPGQGLQFLFEYFSETQRNKGNFPGRFSGRQFSNSRSEMNVSTLELGDSALYLCASSLSRRQEDTQYFGPGTRLTVL.

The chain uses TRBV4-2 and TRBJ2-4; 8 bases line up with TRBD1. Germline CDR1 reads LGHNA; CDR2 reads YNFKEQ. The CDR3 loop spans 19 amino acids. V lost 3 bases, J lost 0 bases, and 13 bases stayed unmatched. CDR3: CASSQRTGSVKGAKNIQYF. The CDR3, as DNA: TGTGCCAGCAGCCAGAGGACAGGGAGCGTTAAAGGAGCCAAAAACATTCAGTACTTC.

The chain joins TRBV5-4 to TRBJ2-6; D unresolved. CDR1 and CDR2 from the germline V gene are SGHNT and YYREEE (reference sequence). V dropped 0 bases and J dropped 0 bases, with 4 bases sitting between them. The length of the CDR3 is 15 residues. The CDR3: CASSLVASGANVLTF. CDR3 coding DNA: TGTGCCAGCAGCTTGGTGGCCTCTGGGGCCAACGTCCTGACTTTC.

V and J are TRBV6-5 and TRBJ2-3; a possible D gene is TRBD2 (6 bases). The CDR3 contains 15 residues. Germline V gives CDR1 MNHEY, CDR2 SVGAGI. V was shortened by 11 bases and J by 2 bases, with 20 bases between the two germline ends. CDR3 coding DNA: TGTGCCTCCGAGCCGGGGCGGGGCAACACAGATACGCAGTATTTT. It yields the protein CASEPGRGNTDTQYF.

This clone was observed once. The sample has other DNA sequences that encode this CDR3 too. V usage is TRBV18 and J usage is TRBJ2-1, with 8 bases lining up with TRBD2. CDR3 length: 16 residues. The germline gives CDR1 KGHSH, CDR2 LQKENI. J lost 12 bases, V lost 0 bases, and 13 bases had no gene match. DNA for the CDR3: TGTGCCAGCTCACCACCAGGGCTAGCGGGCCAAGGAGTGCAGTTCTTC. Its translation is CASSPPGLAGQGVQFF. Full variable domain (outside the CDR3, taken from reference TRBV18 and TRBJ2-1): NAGVMQNPRHLVRRRGQEARLRCSPMKGHSHVYWYRQLPEEGLKFMVYLQKENIIDESGMPKERFSAEFPKEGPSILRIQQVVRGDSAAYFCASSPPGLAGQGVQFFGPGTRLTVL.

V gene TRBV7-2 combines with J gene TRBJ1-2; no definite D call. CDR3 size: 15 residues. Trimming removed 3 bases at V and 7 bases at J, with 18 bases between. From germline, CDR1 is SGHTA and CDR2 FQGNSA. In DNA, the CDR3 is TGTGCCAGCAGCTTCAGTGGGGTAGGAGGTATTGGCTACACCTTC. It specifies CASSFSGVGGIGYTF.

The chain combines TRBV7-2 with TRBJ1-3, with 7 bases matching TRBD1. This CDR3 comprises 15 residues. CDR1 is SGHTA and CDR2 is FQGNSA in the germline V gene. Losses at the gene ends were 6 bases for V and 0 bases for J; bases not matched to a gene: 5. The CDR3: CASSRDSSSGNTIYF. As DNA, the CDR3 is TGTGCCAGCAGTCGGGACAGTAGCTCTGGAAACACCATATATTTT.

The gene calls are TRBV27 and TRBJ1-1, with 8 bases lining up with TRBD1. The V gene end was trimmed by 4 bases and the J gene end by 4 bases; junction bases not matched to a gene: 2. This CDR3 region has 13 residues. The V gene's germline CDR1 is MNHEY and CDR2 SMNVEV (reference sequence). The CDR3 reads CASSYRGSTEAFF. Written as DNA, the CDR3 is TGTGCCAGCAGTTACAGGGGGAGCACTGAAGCTTTCTTT.

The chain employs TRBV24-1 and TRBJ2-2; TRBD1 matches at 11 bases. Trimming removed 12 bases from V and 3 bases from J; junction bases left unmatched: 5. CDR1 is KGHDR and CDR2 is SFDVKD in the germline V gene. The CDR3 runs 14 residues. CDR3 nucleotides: TGTGCCTCAGGACAGGGGGCGTACACCGGGGAGCTGTTTTTT. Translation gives CASGQGAYTGELFF.

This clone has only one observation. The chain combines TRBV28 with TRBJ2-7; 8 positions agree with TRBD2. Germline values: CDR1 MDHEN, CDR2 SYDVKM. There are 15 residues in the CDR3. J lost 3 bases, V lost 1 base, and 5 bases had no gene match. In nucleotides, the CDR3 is TGTGCCAGCAGTTTATTCCCCACTAGCGGCTACGAGCAGTACTTC. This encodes CASSLFPTSGYEQYF.

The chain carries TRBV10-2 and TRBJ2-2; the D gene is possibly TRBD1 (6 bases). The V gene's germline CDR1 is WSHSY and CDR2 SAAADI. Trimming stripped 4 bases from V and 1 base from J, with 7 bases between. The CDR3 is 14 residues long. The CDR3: CASSGGGNTGELFF. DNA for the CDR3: TGCGCCAGCAGTGGAGGGGGGAACACCGGGGAGCTGTTTTTT.

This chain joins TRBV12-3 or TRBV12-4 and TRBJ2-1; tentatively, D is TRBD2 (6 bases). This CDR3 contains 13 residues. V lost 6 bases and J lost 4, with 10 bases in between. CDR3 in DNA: TGTGCCAGCAGCAGGACTAATTACAATGAGCAGTTCTTC. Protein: CASSRTNYNEQFF.

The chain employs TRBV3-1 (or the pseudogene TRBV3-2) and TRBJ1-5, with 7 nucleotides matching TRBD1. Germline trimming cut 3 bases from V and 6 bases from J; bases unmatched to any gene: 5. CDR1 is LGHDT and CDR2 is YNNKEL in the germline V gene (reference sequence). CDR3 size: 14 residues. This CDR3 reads CASSHGTESQPQHF. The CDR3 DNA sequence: TGTGCCAGCAGCCATGGGACAGAAAGTCAGCCCCAGCATTTT.

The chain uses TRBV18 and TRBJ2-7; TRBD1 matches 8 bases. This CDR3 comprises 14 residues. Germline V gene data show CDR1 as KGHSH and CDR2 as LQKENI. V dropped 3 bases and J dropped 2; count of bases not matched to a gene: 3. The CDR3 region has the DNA TGTGCCAGCTCACCCTCGACAGGGGCCTACGAGCAGTACTTC. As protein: CASSPSTGAYEQYF.

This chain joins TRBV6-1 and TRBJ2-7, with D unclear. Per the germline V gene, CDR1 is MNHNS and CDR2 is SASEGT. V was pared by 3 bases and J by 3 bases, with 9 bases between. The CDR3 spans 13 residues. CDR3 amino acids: CASSDLFGYEQYF. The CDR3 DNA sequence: TGTGCCAGCAGTGATTTATTCGGCTACGAGCAGTACTTC.

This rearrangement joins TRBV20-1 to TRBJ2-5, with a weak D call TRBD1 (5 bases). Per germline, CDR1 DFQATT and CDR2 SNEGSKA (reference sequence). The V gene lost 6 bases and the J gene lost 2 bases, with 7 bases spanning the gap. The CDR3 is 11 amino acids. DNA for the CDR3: TGCAGTGCAAGGACACAAGAGACCCAGTACTTC. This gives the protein CSARTQETQYF.

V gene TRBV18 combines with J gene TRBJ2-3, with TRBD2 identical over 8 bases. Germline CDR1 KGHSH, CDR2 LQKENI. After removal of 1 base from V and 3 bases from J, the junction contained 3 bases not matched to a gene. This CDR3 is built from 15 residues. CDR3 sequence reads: CASSPRGGRTDTQYF. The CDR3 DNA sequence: TGTGCCAGCTCACCACGCGGGGGGAGGACAGATACGCAGTATTTT.

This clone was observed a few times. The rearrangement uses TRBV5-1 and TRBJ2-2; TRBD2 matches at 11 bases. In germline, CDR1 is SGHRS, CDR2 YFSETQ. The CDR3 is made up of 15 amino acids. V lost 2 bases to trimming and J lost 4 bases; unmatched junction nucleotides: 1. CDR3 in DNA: TGCGCCAGCAGCTTAGGGACTAGCGGCACCGGGGAGCTGTTTTTT. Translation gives CASSLGTSGTGELFF.

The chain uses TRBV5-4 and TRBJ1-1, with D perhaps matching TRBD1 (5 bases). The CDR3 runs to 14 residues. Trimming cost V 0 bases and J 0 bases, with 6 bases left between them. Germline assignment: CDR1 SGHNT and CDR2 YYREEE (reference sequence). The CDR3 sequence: CASSLVGVNTEAFF. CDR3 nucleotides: TGTGCCAGCAGCTTGGTAGGGGTGAACACTGAAGCTTTCTTT.

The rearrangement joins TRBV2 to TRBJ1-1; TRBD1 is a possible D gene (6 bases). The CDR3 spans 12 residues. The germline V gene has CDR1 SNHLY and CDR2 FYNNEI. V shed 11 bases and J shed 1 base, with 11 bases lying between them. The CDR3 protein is CAGGQTNTEAFF. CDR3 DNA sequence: TGTGCCGGAGGACAGACGAACACTGAAGCTTTCTTT.

CDR3 bases: TGCGCCAGCAGCCCCGGACTAGCGGGAGCCTCCTACGAGCAGTACTTC. Protein sequence: CASSPGLAGASYEQYF. The chain carries TRBV5-1 and TRBJ2-7, with TRBD2 matching over 13 bases. V gave up 4 bases and J gave up 0 bases; unmatched junction bases: 4. Germline assignment: CDR1 SGHRS and CDR2 YFSETQ. This CDR3 has 16 amino acids.

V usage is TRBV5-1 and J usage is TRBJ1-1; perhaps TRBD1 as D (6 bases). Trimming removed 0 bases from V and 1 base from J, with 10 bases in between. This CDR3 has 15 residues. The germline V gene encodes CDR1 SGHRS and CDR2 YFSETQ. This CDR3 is CASSLGGQGNTEAFF. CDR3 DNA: TGCGCCAGCAGCTTGGGGGGACAAGGGAACACTGAAGCTTTCTTT.

CDR3: CASSLSQGAGQPQHF. The CDR3 DNA follows: TGTGCCAGCAGCTTAAGTCAGGGGGCGGGCCAGCCCCAGCATTTT. J is TRBJ1-5 and V is TRBV7-2; 8 nucleotides align to TRBD1. The CDR3 loop spans 15 amino acids. Unmatched junction bases numbered 7, after V lost 2 bases and J lost 7 bases. Germline V lookup: CDR1 SGHTA, CDR2 FQGNSA.

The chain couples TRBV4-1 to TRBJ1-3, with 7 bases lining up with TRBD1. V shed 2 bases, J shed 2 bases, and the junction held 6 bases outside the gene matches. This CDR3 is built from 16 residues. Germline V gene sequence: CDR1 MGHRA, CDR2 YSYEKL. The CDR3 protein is CASSQSTGRTGNTIYF. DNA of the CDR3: TGCGCCAGCAGCCAATCGACAGGGAGAACTGGAAACACCATATATTTT.

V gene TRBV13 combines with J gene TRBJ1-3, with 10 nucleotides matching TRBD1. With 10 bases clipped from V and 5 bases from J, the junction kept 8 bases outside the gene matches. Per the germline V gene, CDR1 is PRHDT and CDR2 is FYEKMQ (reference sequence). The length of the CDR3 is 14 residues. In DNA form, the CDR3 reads TGTGCCATTCCTGACAGGGGGCGAAGAAACACCATATATTTT. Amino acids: CAIPDRGRRNTIYF. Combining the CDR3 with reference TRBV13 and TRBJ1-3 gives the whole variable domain AAGVIQSPRHLIKEKRETATLKCYPIPRHDTVYWYQQGPGQDPQFLISFYEKMQSDKGSIPDRFSAQQFSDYHSELNMSSLELGDSALYFCAIPDRGRRNTIYFGEGSWLTVV.

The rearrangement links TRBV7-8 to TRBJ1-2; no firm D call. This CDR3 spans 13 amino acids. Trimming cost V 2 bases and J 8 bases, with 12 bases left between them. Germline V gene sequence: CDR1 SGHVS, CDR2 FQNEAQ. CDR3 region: CASSLSSLKGYTF. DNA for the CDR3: TGTGCCAGCAGCTTAAGTTCACTCAAAGGCTACACCTTC.